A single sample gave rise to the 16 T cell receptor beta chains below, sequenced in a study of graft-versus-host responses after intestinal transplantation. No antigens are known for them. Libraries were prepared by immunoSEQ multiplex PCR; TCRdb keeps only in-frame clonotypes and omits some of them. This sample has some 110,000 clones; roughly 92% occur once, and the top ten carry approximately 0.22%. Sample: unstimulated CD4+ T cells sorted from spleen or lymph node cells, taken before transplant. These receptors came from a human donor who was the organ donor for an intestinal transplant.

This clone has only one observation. The CDR3 here is CASRVAYEQYF. For the CDR3, the DNA is TGTGCCAGTAGAGTAGCCTACGAGCAGTACTTC. V gene TRBV28 combines with J gene TRBJ2-7; no definite D call. The CDR3 sequence is 11 residues long. V was shortened by 9 bases and J by 2 bases, with 8 bases between the two germline ends. The V gene's germline CDR1 is MDHEN and CDR2 SYDVKM.

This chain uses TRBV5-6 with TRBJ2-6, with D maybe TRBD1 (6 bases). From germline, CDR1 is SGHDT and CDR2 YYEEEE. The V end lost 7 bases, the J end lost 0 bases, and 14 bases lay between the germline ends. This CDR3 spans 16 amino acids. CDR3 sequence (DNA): TGTGCCAGCTCAATGGGACACGCCTCTGGGGCCAACGTCCTGACTTTC. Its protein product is CASSMGHASGANVLTF.

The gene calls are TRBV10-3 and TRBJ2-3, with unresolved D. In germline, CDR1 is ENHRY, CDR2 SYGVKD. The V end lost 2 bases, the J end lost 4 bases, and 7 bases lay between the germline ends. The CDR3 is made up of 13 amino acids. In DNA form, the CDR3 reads TGTGCCATCAGTGAGAAGGGCCCAGATACGCAGTATTTT. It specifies CAISEKGPDTQYF.

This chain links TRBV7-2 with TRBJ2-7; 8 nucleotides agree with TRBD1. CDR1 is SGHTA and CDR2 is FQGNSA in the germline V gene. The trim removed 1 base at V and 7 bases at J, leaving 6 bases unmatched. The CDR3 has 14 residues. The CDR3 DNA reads TGTGCCAGCAGCTTAGTCGGACAGGGTCTAGAGCAGTACTTC. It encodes CASSLVGQGLEQYF.

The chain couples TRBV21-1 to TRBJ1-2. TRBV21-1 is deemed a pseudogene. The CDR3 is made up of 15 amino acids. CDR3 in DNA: TGTGCCAGCAGCAAAGGAGACGGAACTAACTATGGCTACACCTTC. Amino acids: CASSKGDGTNYGYTF.

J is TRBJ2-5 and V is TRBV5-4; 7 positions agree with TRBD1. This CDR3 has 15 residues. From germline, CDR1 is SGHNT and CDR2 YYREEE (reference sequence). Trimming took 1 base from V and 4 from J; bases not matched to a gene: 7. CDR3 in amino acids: CASSLLRGGGETQYF. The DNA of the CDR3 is TGTGCCAGCAGCTTGCTAAGAGGGGGCGGAGAGACCCAGTACTTC.

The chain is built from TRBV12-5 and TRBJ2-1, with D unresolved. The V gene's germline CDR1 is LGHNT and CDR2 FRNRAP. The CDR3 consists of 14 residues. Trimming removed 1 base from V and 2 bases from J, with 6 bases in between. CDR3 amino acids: CASGLEPPYNEQFF. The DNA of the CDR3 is TGTGCTAGTGGTTTGGAGCCTCCCTACAATGAGCAGTTCTTC.

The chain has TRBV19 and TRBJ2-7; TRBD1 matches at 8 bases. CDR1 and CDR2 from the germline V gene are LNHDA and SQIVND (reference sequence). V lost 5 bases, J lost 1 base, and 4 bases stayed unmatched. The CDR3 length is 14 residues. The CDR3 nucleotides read TGTGCCAGTAGTCTTAGGACAGGGTCCTACGAGCAGTACTTC. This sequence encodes CASSLRTGSYEQYF.

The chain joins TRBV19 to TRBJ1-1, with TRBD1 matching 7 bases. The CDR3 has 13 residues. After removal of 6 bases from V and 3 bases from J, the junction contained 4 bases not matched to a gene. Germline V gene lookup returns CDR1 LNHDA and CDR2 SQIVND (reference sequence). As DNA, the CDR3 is TGTGCCAGTAGCCGCACAGGGGACACTGAAGCTTTCTTT. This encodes CASSRTGDTEAFF. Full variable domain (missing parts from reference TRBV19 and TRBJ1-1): DGGITQSPKYLFRKEGQNVTLSCEQNLNHDAMYWYRQDPGQGLRLIYYSQIVNDFQKGDIAEGYSVSREKKESFPLTVTSAQKNPTAFYLCASSRTGDTEAFFGQGTRLTVV.

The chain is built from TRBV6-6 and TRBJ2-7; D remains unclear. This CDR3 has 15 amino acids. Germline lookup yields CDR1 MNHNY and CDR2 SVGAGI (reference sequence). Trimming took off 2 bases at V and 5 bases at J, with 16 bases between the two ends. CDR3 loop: CASSYVSGVLHEQYF. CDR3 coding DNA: TGTGCCAGCAGTTACGTCTCTGGGGTCCTCCACGAGCAGTACTTC.

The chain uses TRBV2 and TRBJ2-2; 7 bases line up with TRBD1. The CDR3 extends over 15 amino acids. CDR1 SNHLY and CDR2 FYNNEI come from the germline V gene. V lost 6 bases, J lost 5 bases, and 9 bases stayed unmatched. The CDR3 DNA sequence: TGTGCCAGCAGCCCCGGGACAGTGGGGACCGGGGAGCTGTTTTTT. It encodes CASSPGTVGTGELFF.

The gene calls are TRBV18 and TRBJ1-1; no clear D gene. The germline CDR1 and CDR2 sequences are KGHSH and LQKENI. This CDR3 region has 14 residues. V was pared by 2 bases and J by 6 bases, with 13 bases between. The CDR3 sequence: CASSPGVLSSEAFF. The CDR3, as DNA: TGTGCCAGCTCACCAGGCGTGCTGTCTTCTGAAGCTTTCTTT.

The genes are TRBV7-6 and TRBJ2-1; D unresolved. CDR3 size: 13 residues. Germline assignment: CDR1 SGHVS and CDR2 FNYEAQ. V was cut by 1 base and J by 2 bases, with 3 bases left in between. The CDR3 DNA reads TGTGCCAGCAGCTTAGGAACCTACAATGAGCAGTTCTTC. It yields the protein CASSLGTYNEQFF.

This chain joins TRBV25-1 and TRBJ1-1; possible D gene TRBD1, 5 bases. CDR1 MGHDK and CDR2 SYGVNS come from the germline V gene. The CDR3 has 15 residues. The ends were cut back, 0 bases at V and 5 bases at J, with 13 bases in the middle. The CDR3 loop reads CASSEYGGGETEAFF. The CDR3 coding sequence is TGTGCCAGCAGTGAATATGGGGGGGGTGAAACTGAAGCTTTCTTT.

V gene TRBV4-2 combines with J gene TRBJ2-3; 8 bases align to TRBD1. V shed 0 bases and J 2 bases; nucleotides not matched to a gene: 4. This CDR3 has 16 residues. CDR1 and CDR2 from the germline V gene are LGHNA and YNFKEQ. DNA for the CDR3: TGTGCCAGCAGCCAAGAATCGGACAGGGTCACAGATACGCAGTATTTT. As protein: CASSQESDRVTDTQYF.

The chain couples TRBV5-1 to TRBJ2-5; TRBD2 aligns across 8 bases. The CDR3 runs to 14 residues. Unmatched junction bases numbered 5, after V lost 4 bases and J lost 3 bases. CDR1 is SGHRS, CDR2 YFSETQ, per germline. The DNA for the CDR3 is TGCGCCAGCAGCCGCGTACTAGCGGAAGAGACCCAGTACTTC. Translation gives CASSRVLAEETQYF.